Listed below are T cell receptor beta chains from one sample, sequenced in a study of OX40 agonist ivuxolimab in advanced cancers. Using immunoSEQ multiplex PCR, the repertoire was profiled, and TCRdb retains in-frame clones only, with some absent. This table holds some 77,000 clones, approximately 90% found once. The sample in question was CD4+ or CD8+ T cells sorted from blood, obtained in a trial of the OX40 agonist ivuxolimab. The receptors shown here come from an adult with an advanced solid tumor such as melanoma, head and neck, liver or kidney cancer. Each CDR3 is given without its conserved first and last residue. A D gene is named only where the DNA matches it firmly. Clone size is not always given. Where it is, it says once, few, many or a class for expanded clones.

CDR3 length: 13
V gene: TRBV7-3
clone size: .
J gene: TRBJ2-3
D gene: .
CDR3 protein: ASSLRAESTDTQY

CDR3 length: 12
V gene: TRBV2
clone size: .
J gene: TRBJ1-2
D gene: .
CDR3 protein: ASSQQGLTFGYT

CDR3 length: 12
V gene: TRBV7-7
clone size: .
J gene: TRBJ2-5
D gene: .
CDR3 protein: ASSYLGSQETQY

CDR3 length: 13
V gene: TRBV30
clone size: once
J gene: TRBJ2-7
D gene: .
CDR3 protein: AWSSPGAHSYEQY

CDR3 length: 13
V gene: TRBV7-7
clone size: .
J gene: TRBJ2-5
D gene: .
CDR3 protein: ASSEGGVVEETQY

CDR3 length: 12
V gene: TRBV27
clone size: .
J gene: TRBJ2-2
D gene: TRBD2
CDR3 protein: ASKAGVLTGELF

CDR3 length: 14
V gene: TRBV19
clone size: .
J gene: TRBJ1-5
D gene: TRBD1
CDR3 protein: ASSLGQGAGNQPQH

CDR3 length: 14
V gene: TRBV4-3
clone size: .
J gene: TRBJ2-1
D gene: TRBD2
CDR3 protein: ASSLIAGGPGNEQF

CDR3 length: 14
V gene: TRBV5-4
clone size: .
J gene: TRBJ1-5
D gene: TRBD1
CDR3 protein: ASIHRLRTGNQPQH

CDR3 length: 12
V gene: TRBV28
clone size: .
J gene: TRBJ1-1
D gene: .
CDR3 protein: ASSSPQGMAEAF

CDR3 length: 15
V gene: TRBV19
clone size: once
J gene: TRBJ2-3
D gene: TRBD2
CDR3 protein: ASSIGLAGRRRDTQY

CDR3 length: 13
V gene: TRBV5-1
clone size: once
J gene: TRBJ2-1
D gene: TRBD2
CDR3 protein: ASSFTSGYYNEQF

CDR3 length: 13
V gene: TRBV7-9
clone size: .
J gene: TRBJ2-1
D gene: TRBD2
CDR3 protein: ASRTSGNSYNEQF

CDR3 length: 10
V gene: TRBV5-1
clone size: .
J gene: TRBJ1-2
D gene: .
CDR3 protein: ASRQDRYGYT

CDR3 length: 12
V gene: TRBV27
clone size: once
J gene: TRBJ2-5
D gene: .
CDR3 protein: ASRSGGRLETQY

CDR3 length: 14
V gene: TRBV18
clone size: .
J gene: TRBJ2-2
D gene: TRBD2
CDR3 protein: ASSAPGRADTGELF

CDR3 length: 8
V gene: TRBV29-1
clone size: .
J gene: TRBJ2-1
D gene: .
CDR3 protein: SVESNEQF

CDR3 length: 12
V gene: TRBV27
clone size: .
J gene: TRBJ1-2
D gene: TRBD1
CDR3 protein: ASSFRQGERGYT

CDR3 length: 12
V gene: TRBV19
clone size: .
J gene: TRBJ2-7
D gene: .
CDR3 protein: ASSISPGGGEQY

CDR3 length: 13
V gene: TRBV18
clone size: .
J gene: TRBJ1-4
D gene: .
CDR3 protein: ASSPRFQRNEKLF

CDR3 length: 11
V gene: TRBV18
clone size: .
J gene: TRBJ2-7
D gene: TRBD1
CDR3 protein: ASSRDRNYEQY

CDR3 length: 9
V gene: TRBV6-1
clone size: once
J gene: TRBJ2-7
D gene: TRBD2
CDR3 protein: ASSYSGSKY

CDR3 length: 11
V gene: TRBV10-3
clone size: .
J gene: TRBJ1-1
D gene: TRBD1
CDR3 protein: AISEGQGTEAF

CDR3 length: 12
V gene: TRBV4-1
clone size: .
J gene: TRBJ1-4
D gene: .
CDR3 protein: ASSPFGVNEKLF

CDR3 length: 12
V gene: TRBV5-5
clone size: .
J gene: TRBJ1-4
D gene: .
CDR3 protein: ASSLRLLNEKLF

CDR3 length: 11
V gene: TRBV2
clone size: once
J gene: TRBJ1-2
D gene: .
CDR3 protein: ASPTGQGGGYT

CDR3 length: 11
V gene: TRBV6-4
clone size: .
J gene: TRBJ2-1
D gene: .
CDR3 protein: ASSDGGGNEQF

CDR3 length: 12
V gene: TRBV7-2
clone size: .
J gene: TRBJ1-2
D gene: TRBD1
CDR3 protein: ASSPDRVRSGYT

CDR3 length: 9
V gene: TRBV19
clone size: .
J gene: TRBJ2-7
D gene: .
CDR3 protein: ASGQIDEQY

CDR3 length: 11
V gene: TRBV7-8
clone size: .
J gene: TRBJ2-7
D gene: TRBD1
CDR3 protein: ASSLEGAREQY

CDR3 length: 12
V gene: TRBV6-6
clone size: once
J gene: TRBJ1-1
D gene: .
CDR3 protein: ASSTGMLDTEAF

CDR3 length: 9
V gene: TRBV19
clone size: .
J gene: TRBJ2-1
D gene: .
CDR3 protein: ASKKDHEQF

CDR3 length: 11
V gene: TRBV6-5
clone size: .
J gene: TRBJ2-3
D gene: .
CDR3 protein: ASSYFGTDTQY

CDR3 length: 14
V gene: TRBV7-6
clone size: .
J gene: TRBJ2-1
D gene: TRBD2
CDR3 protein: ASSWTSGSSYNEQF

CDR3 length: 13
V gene: TRBV27
clone size: .
J gene: TRBJ2-6
D gene: .
CDR3 protein: ASSLVGTGANVLT

CDR3 length: 14
V gene: TRBV11-2
clone size: .
J gene: TRBJ2-7
D gene: TRBD2
CDR3 protein: ASSSLLAVSSYEQY

CDR3 length: 10
V gene: TRBV7-9
clone size: .
J gene: TRBJ2-1
D gene: TRBD2
CDR3 protein: ASSLDRTSLF

CDR3 length: 12
V gene: TRBV4-1
clone size: .
J gene: TRBJ1-2
D gene: .
CDR3 protein: ASSRTPANYGYT

CDR3 length: 10
V gene: TRBV30
clone size: .
J gene: TRBJ2-1
D gene: TRBD2
CDR3 protein: RADSGGPEQF

CDR3 length: 12
V gene: TRBV4-2
clone size: .
J gene: TRBJ1-1
D gene: .
CDR3 protein: ASSQDYRIGEAF

CDR3 length: 11
V gene: TRBV2
clone size: once
J gene: TRBJ2-7
D gene: TRBD2
CDR3 protein: ASSGGRADEQY

CDR3 length: 8
V gene: TRBV9
clone size: .
J gene: TRBJ2-7
D gene: .
CDR3 protein: ASGDYEQY

CDR3 length: 12
V gene: TRBV7-2
clone size: .
J gene: TRBJ2-3
D gene: TRBD2
CDR3 protein: ASSSGLGSDTQY

CDR3 length: 13
V gene: TRBV30
clone size: .
J gene: TRBJ2-1
D gene: TRBD2
CDR3 protein: AWTPAGGAYNEQF

CDR3 length: 12
V gene: TRBV5-1
clone size: .
J gene: TRBJ2-5
D gene: TRBD2
CDR3 protein: ASSFGLARETQY

CDR3 length: 11
V gene: TRBV9
clone size: few
J gene: TRBJ1-1
D gene: .
CDR3 protein: ASSGVMNTEAF

CDR3 length: 13
V gene: TRBV2
clone size: .
J gene: TRBJ2-3
D gene: TRBD2
CDR3 protein: ASRGLALSTDTQY

CDR3 length: 14
V gene: TRBV5-1
clone size: .
J gene: TRBJ2-3
D gene: .
CDR3 protein: ASSFPSGTNSDTQY

CDR3 length: 14
V gene: TRBV30
clone size: .
J gene: TRBJ2-7
D gene: TRBD1
CDR3 protein: ACTGPRTGISYEQY

CDR3 length: 14
V gene: TRBV28
clone size: .
J gene: TRBJ1-5
D gene: .
CDR3 protein: ASSFRQMDGNQPQH

CDR3 length: 14
V gene: TRBV5-4
clone size: .
J gene: TRBJ2-7
D gene: TRBD1
CDR3 protein: ASSQEIGTGGFEQY

CDR3 length: 12
V gene: TRBV7-3
clone size: .
J gene: TRBJ1-1
D gene: .
CDR3 protein: ASSSLQGNTEAF

CDR3 length: 13
V gene: TRBV5-1
clone size: .
J gene: TRBJ2-5
D gene: .
CDR3 protein: ASSTQGGGKETQY

CDR3 length: 15
V gene: TRBV28
clone size: .
J gene: TRBJ2-3
D gene: .
CDR3 protein: ASSPGRGRSGTDTQY

CDR3 length: 10
V gene: TRBV29-1
clone size: .
J gene: TRBJ2-7
D gene: .
CDR3 protein: SVVKQSNEQY

CDR3 length: 12
V gene: TRBV5-1
clone size: once
J gene: TRBJ1-2
D gene: .
CDR3 protein: ASNPGTEKYGYT

CDR3 length: 13
V gene: TRBV6-5
clone size: .
J gene: TRBJ2-3
D gene: TRBD2
CDR3 protein: ASRGTSGFTDTQY

CDR3 length: 13
V gene: TRBV4-1
clone size: .
J gene: TRBJ2-3
D gene: .
CDR3 protein: ASSQRGRETDTQY

CDR3 length: 13
V gene: TRBV5-1
clone size: .
J gene: TRBJ2-3
D gene: .
CDR3 protein: ASSLEGRLTDTQY